This record looks at one T cell receptor (beta chain) sequence and its context. This record comes from a study of control samples from healthy donors and cancer patients. Assay used: immunoSEQ multiplex PCR; TCRdb lists only in-frame clones, some missing. The profile shows a few thousand clones, roughly 80% of them singletons. The CDR3 contains 18 residues. Germline V lookup: CDR1 SGHVS, CDR2 FQNEAQ. The V end lost 11 bases, the J end lost 4 bases, and 32 bases lay between the germline ends. The sample comprised formalin-fixed, paraffin-embedded tissue. The J gene is TRBJ2-5, the V gene TRBV7-8; weak D call: TRBD2 (7 bases). This receptor was taken from a male donor with melanoma. CDR3: CAGGGGWTKDDWVETQYF. CDR3 nucleotides: TGTGCCGGGGGGGGCGGATGGACCAAGGACGACTGGGTAGAGACCCAGTACTTC.